The 14 T cell receptor beta chains below all came from one sample that was sequenced in a study of T cell repertoires in cytomegalovirus infection. TCRdb ran MiXCR on the reads and lists one entry per CDR3 protein. The sample has under 350,000 distinct CDR3 sequences; 9.5% are singletons. Sequenced sample: PBMCs. These receptors all stem from a human donor in good health (CMV status not recorded). Some clones in this sample may be carry-over from other donors' samples.

The chain is built from TRBV27 and TRBJ1-1, with unresolved D. V was pared by 0 bases and J by 3 bases, with 11 bases between. Germline V CDR1 and CDR2: MNHEY, SMNVEV (reference sequence). The CDR3 is 15 amino acids. The CDR3 region is CASSLSRSFDTEAFF. The CDR3 nucleotides read TGTGCCAGCAGTTTATCAAGAAGCTTTGACACTGAAGCTTTCTTT.

The chain is built from TRBV7-4 and TRBJ1-1; TRBD1 is a possible D gene (5 bases). The CDR3 totals 13 residues. The germline CDR1 and CDR2 sequences are SGHVT and SQSDAQ. With 7 bases removed from V and 0 bases from J, the gap between germline ends came to 9 bases. The CDR3 region has the DNA TGTGCCAGCAAAGGACACATGAACACTGAAGCTTTCTTT. This gives the protein CASKGHMNTEAFF.

This clonotype was picked up many times. The chain uses TRBV6-1 and TRBJ2-3, with D maybe TRBD1 (5 bases). Trimming took 6 bases from V and 0 from J, leaving 19 bases between them. The CDR3 is 17 residues long. Germline V lookup: CDR1 MNHNS, CDR2 SASEGT. The CDR3 nucleotides are TGTGCCAGCAGCCGAACCTCCCGACAGACTAGCACAGATACGCAGTATTTT. This gives the protein CASSRTSRQTSTDTQYF.

This chain uses TRBV4-1 with TRBJ2-7, with D possibly TRBD2 on 6 matching bases. The V gene's germline CDR1 is MGHRA and CDR2 YSYEKL. Deletions cut 3 bases from V and 0 bases from J, with 18 bases between. The CDR3 consists of 17 residues. The CDR3 protein is CASSHSALGGASYEQYF. Here the CDR3 DNA reads TGCGCCAGCAGCCATAGCGCTTTGGGGGGAGCCTCCTACGAGCAGTACTTC.

J is TRBJ1-1 and V is TRBV12-3 or TRBV12-4, with 7 bases identical to TRBD1. The V gene end was trimmed by 8 bases and the J gene end by 4 bases; junction bases not matched to a gene: 4. The CDR3 is 12 amino acids. CDR3 nucleotide sequence: TGTGCCAGCGCAGGGGGGAGCACTGAAGCTTTCTTT. Its protein is CASAGGSTEAFF.

In its sample, this clonotype was seen a few times. The chain has TRBV4-2 and TRBJ1-5, with D uncertain. This CDR3 is 13 amino acids long. Germline loops: CDR1 LGHNA, CDR2 YNFKEQ. V was trimmed by 0 bases and J by 4 bases, leaving 4 bases between them. CDR3 region: CASSQEENQPQHF. In nucleotides, the CDR3 is TGTGCCAGCAGCCAAGAGGAGAATCAGCCCCAGCATTTT.

The J gene is TRBJ1-2, the V gene TRBV28; D is unresolved. This CDR3 contains 13 residues. Deletions cut 10 bases from V and 4 bases from J, with 16 bases between. The germline gives CDR1 MDHEN, CDR2 SYDVKM. CDR3 sequence (DNA): TGTGCCACGGAAACCTCGAGTGGCTATGGCTACACCTTC. Amino acids: CATETSSGYGYTF.

This clonotype was observed at least ten times. CDR3 nucleotides: TGTGCCAGCAGTTACTCCGAGTACGACACCGGGGAGCTGTTTTTT. Translated, it gives CASSYSEYDTGELFF. V usage is TRBV6-2 or TRBV6-3 and J usage is TRBJ2-2; D is unclear. The ends were cut back, 0 bases at V and 3 bases at J, with 8 bases in the middle. Germline V gene data show CDR1 as MNHEY and CDR2 as SVGEGT. This CDR3 has 15 amino acids.

This clonotype was picked up a small number of times. This sequence joins TRBV11-1 and TRBJ2-7, with TRBD2 identical over 7 bases. This CDR3 contains 15 residues. The J segment lost 1 base and the V segment lost 3 bases, leaving 6 bases of the junction unmatched. Germline CDR1 reads SGHAT; CDR2 reads FQDESV (reference sequence). The CDR3 reads CASSLAWRGSYEQYF. CDR3 nucleotide sequence: TGTGCCAGCAGCTTGGCTTGGCGGGGGTCCTACGAGCAGTACTTC.

This chain uses TRBV5-6 with TRBJ1-6; D may be TRBD1 (5 bases). V dropped 4 bases and J dropped 3 bases, with 11 bases sitting between them. Germline V gene lookup returns CDR1 SGHDT and CDR2 YYEEEE. CDR3 length equals 15 residues. CDR3 residues: CASSRRGVYNSPLHF. In DNA, the CDR3 is TGTGCCAGCAGCCGGAGAGGGGTCTATAATTCACCCCTCCACTTT.

Ten or more counts support this clonotype. V gene TRBV12-3 or TRBV12-4 combines with J gene TRBJ2-2; D is perhaps TRBD1 or TRBD2 (5 bases each). The CDR3 loop spans 14 amino acids. V lost 1 base to trimming and J lost 6 bases, with 9 bases between them. The CDR3 sequence: CASSLGVGAGELFF. As DNA, the CDR3 is TGTGCCAGCAGTTTAGGGGTGGGGGCCGGGGAGCTGTTTTTT.

This clonotype was recorded a few times. This rearrangement joins TRBV20-1 to TRBJ1-6; 8 bases fit TRBD1. This CDR3 spans 17 amino acids. Germline V gene data show CDR1 as DFQATT and CDR2 as SNEGSKA (reference sequence). V was clipped by 0 bases and J by 1 base; unmatched bases: 5. The CDR3 DNA sequence: TGCAGTGCTAGAGATAGAACAGGGGGGTCCTATAATTCACCCCTCCACTTT. Translating gives CSARDRTGGSYNSPLHF.

This clonotype came up a few times. This chain connects TRBV7-4 to TRBJ1-1; D perhaps matches TRBD1 (6 bases). Germline V gene sequence: CDR1 SGHVT, CDR2 SQSDAQ. Trimming removed 5 bases at V and 6 bases at J, with 19 bases between. The CDR3 contains 15 residues. CDR3 sequence: CASSPPRGRLAEAFF. As DNA, the CDR3 is TGTGCCAGCAGCCCCCCCCGGGGGCGGTTGGCTGAAGCTTTCTTT.

This clonotype was seen ten or more times. The gene calls are TRBV2 and TRBJ2-1; the D is unclear. V was cut by 6 bases and J by 2 bases, with 2 bases left in between. The CDR3 is 11 residues long. From germline, CDR1 is SNHLY and CDR2 FYNNEI. The CDR3 DNA sequence: TGTGCCAGCAGCGCCTACAATGAGCAGTTCTTC. Its protein is CASSAYNEQFF.